This TCR beta chain was captured by sequencing in a study of CD8+CD57+ T cells in acquired aplastic anemia. This clonotype was recorded only once. Investigators profiled TCR beta VDJ and CDR3 from genomic DNA template. TCRdb redid the calling of the reads with MiXCR, one entry per CDR3 protein. The sample has about 180,000 distinct CDR3 sequences; 35% to 50% are singletons. This CDR3 spans 15 amino acids. The germline V gene has CDR1 MNHEY and CDR2 SVGAGI. Trimming left V 4 bases short and J 5 bases short, with 18 bases between. Sequenced sample: sorted CD4+, CD8+, or CD8+CD57+ T cells (not recorded which) from PBMCs. The receptor's source is a human donor in good health. J is TRBJ2-7 and V is TRBV6-5, with D possibly TRBD1 on 7 matching bases. CDR3 nucleotides: TGTGCCAGCAGTTCGGGGGCAGGGGGTCAACACGAGCAGTACTTC. It is translated as CASSSGAGGQHEQYF.